These 26 T cell receptor beta chains came from one sample sequenced in a study of cytomegalovirus exposure and HLA in healthy donors. Only in-frame clones appear in the TCRdb table, and some are missing; sequencing was by immunoSEQ multiplex PCR. This table holds about 360,000 clones, about nine tenths found once. What was sequenced was PBMCs. Receptors were obtained from a woman between 18 and 29 years old in good health and CMV-seronegative.

The J gene is TRBJ2-1, the V gene TRBV27; 8 positions agree with TRBD2. The CDR3 consists of 15 residues. The V and J ends lost 4 bases and 4 bases, in that order; junction bases with no gene match: 6. The germline V gene encodes CDR1 MNHEY and CDR2 SMNVEV (reference sequence). The CDR3 bases are TGTGCCAGCAGTTCGGGGACTAGTTATTACAATGAGCAGTTCTTC. This translates into CASSSGTSYYNEQFF.

The chain combines TRBV6-6 with TRBJ2-1; D is unclear. The CDR3 is 11 amino acids. CDR1 is MNHNY, CDR2 SVGAGI, per germline (reference sequence). Trimming stripped 6 bases from V and 9 bases from J, with 9 bases between. The CDR3 DNA sequence: TGTGCCAGCAGCCCTCTATCTGAGCAGTTCTTC. This codes for CASSPLSEQFF.

This chain uses TRBV2 with TRBJ2-3; TRBD2 agrees at 7 bases. After removal of 8 bases from V and 4 bases from J, the junction contained 9 bases not matched to a gene. Germline assignment: CDR1 SNHLY and CDR2 FYNNEI. This CDR3 contains 14 residues. CDR3 protein: CASFVRGSADTQYF. In DNA form, the CDR3 reads TGTGCCAGCTTCGTGCGGGGGAGCGCAGATACGCAGTATTTT.

V usage is TRBV15 and J usage is TRBJ2-2; TRBD2 matches at 10 bases. The germline CDR1 and CDR2 sequences are LNHNV and YYDKDF (reference sequence). This CDR3 has 18 residues. Trimming cost V 5 bases and J 2 bases; bases outside gene matches: 11. The CDR3 DNA reads TGTGCCACCAGCCCCCACCCCCGACTAGCGGGTAACACCGGGGAGCTGTTTTTT. Protein: CATSPHPRLAGNTGELFF.

The rearrangement links TRBV27 to TRBJ1-4; weak D call: TRBD1 (5 bases). Trimming removed 7 bases at V and 8 bases at J, with 11 bases between. Germline V gene lookup returns CDR1 MNHEY and CDR2 SMNVEV (reference sequence). The length of the CDR3 is 12 residues. The DNA for the CDR3 is TGTGCCAGCAACAGGCTTGGGGAAAAACTGTTTTTT. Protein: CASNRLGEKLFF.

The chain recombines TRBV6-5 with TRBJ2-5, with 9 nucleotides matching TRBD1. The CDR3 runs to 14 residues. The V and J ends lost 11 bases and 2 bases, in that order; junction bases with no gene match: 9. Germline CDR1 reads MNHEY; CDR2 reads SVGAGI. The CDR3 bases are TGTGCCGTAGGGACAGGGAACGTTCAAGAGACCCAGTACTTC. Translated: CAVGTGNVQETQYF.

This clone was picked up one time. The chain combines TRBV28 with TRBJ1-2, with 9 bases lining up with TRBD1. V shed 6 bases, J shed 0 bases, and the junction held 5 bases outside the gene matches. The CDR3 spans 15 residues. Per germline, CDR1 MDHEN and CDR2 SYDVKM. The CDR3 here is CASRLRDRANYGYTF. The DNA for the CDR3 is TGTGCCAGCAGACTCCGGGACAGGGCTAACTATGGCTACACCTTC.

V and J are TRBV9 and TRBJ1-2; D is undetermined. The V end lost 2 bases, the J end lost 6 bases, and 11 bases lay between the germline ends. Germline values: CDR1 SGDLS, CDR2 YYNGEE. This CDR3 region has 13 residues. The CDR3 coding sequence is TGTGCCAGCAGCGTCGGGATTGGAGATGGCTACACCTTC. Protein: CASSVGIGDGYTF.

V is TRBV30 and J is TRBJ2-7; 13 positions agree with TRBD2. Trimming removed 3 bases from V and 0 bases from J; junction bases left unmatched: 5. Germline loops: CDR1 GTSNPN, CDR2 SVGIG (reference sequence). This CDR3 has 16 residues. CDR3 sequence: CAWRSTSGRFSYEQYF. The DNA of the CDR3 is TGTGCCTGGAGATCGACTAGCGGGAGGTTCTCCTACGAGCAGTACTTC.

J is TRBJ2-5 and V is TRBV14, with 9 positions matching TRBD1. V shed 3 bases, J shed 5 bases, and the junction held 13 bases outside the gene matches. CDR1 is SGHDN, CDR2 FVKESK, per germline. The CDR3 has 17 amino acids. The CDR3 DNA sequence: TGTGCCAGCAGCCAGGCCTTCGGGACAGGGAAGAGGGAGACCCAGTACTTC. Amino acids: CASSQAFGTGKRETQYF.

This clone was recorded only once. This sequence joins TRBV28 and TRBJ2-7; TRBD2 might be the D (5 bases). V lost 9 bases, J lost 5 bases, and 20 bases lay in between. CDR3 length equals 14 residues. From germline, CDR1 is MDHEN and CDR2 SYDVKM. CDR3: CASRTGMLLDEQYF. DNA for the CDR3: TGTGCCAGTCGGACCGGGATGCTCCTGGACGAGCAGTACTTC.

V gene TRBV29-1 combines with J gene TRBJ2-1, with TRBD2 matching 10 bases. CDR1 is SQVTM, CDR2 ANQGSEA, per germline. After removal of 2 bases from V and 7 bases from J, the junction contained 11 bases not matched to a gene. This CDR3 spans 16 amino acids. The chain's CDR3 is CSVERTSGGGGNEQFF. CDR3 DNA: TGCAGCGTTGAAAGGACTAGCGGTGGGGGAGGGAATGAGCAGTTCTTC.

CDR3 residues: CASREGETQYF. In DNA, the CDR3 is TGTGCCAGCAGGGAGGGGGAGACCCAGTACTTC. The chain joins TRBV27 to TRBJ2-5; TRBD2 might be the D (6 bases). Between the trimmed V and J ends, which lost 6 bases and 5 bases, there was a span of 7 bases. This CDR3 spans 11 amino acids. CDR1 and CDR2 (germline): MNHEY, SMNVEV (reference sequence).

The V and J genes are TRBV13 and TRBJ1-5; D remains ambiguous. Germline CDR1 reads PRHDT; CDR2 reads FYEKMQ (reference sequence). The CDR3 has 12 residues. V was shortened by 4 bases and J by 12 bases, with 13 bases between the two germline ends. The CDR3 spells CASSSPGGFQHF. The DNA of the CDR3 is TGTGCCAGCAGCTCCCCGGGTGGGTTCCAGCATTTT.

The chain recombines TRBV6-6 with TRBJ1-2; TRBD1 might be the D (5 bases). With 2 bases removed from V and 0 bases from J, the gap between germline ends came to 10 bases. Germline V gene lookup returns CDR1 MNHNY and CDR2 SVGAGI (reference sequence). This CDR3 contains 15 residues. The CDR3 loop reads CASSYGGGPNYGYTF. CDR3 coding DNA: TGTGCCAGCAGTTACGGGGGGGGACCTAACTATGGCTACACCTTC.

This clone was picked up a small number of times. Other DNA variants within this sample encode the same CDR3. The rearrangement joins TRBV2 to TRBJ2-1, with 9 bases fitting TRBD1. Germline V CDR1 and CDR2: SNHLY, FYNNEI. With 1 base clipped from V and 2 bases from J, the junction kept 0 bases outside the gene matches. This CDR3 comprises 15 residues. The CDR3 region is CASSEGQGAYNEQFF. The CDR3 DNA sequence: TGTGCCAGCAGTGAAGGACAGGGGGCCTACAATGAGCAGTTCTTC.

This chain links TRBV29-1 with TRBJ2-1, with 8 bases aligning to TRBD2. Germline V gene sequence: CDR1 SQVTM, CDR2 ANQGSEA. CDR3 length: 15 residues. The J segment lost 7 bases and the V segment lost 5 bases, leaving 13 bases of the junction unmatched. CDR3 sequence (DNA): TGCAGCGTTCAAGGTACTAGCGGTCGAGGTAATGAGCAGTTCTTC. Protein product: CSVQGTSGRGNEQFF.

The V gene is TRBV6-1, the J gene TRBJ2-1, with 9 bases lining up with TRBD1. Germline CDR1 reads MNHNS; CDR2 reads SASEGT. Germline trimming cut 7 bases from V and 2 bases from J; bases unmatched to any gene: 6. The CDR3 totals 15 residues. In nucleotides, the CDR3 is TGTGCCAGCATGAGGGACAGGGTGGCCTACAATGAGCAGTTCTTC. Protein product: CASMRDRVAYNEQFF.

CDR3 DNA sequence: TGTGCCAGCAGCCCCTTAGCGGGACTGAGCTCCTACGAGCAGTACTTC. Protein product: CASSPLAGLSSYEQYF. The chain couples TRBV11-2 to TRBJ2-7; 8 positions match TRBD2. The CDR3 is 16 residues long. Looked up from germline, CDR1 is SGHAT and CDR2 is FQNNGV. Trimming at V came to 5 bases and at J to 0 bases, leaving 9 bases not matched to a gene. Drawing the rest from reference TRBV11-2 and TRBJ2-7, the complete variable domain is EAGVAQSPRYKIIEKRQSVAFWCNPISGHATLYWYQQILGQGPKLLIQFQNNGVVDDSQLPKDRFSAERLKGVDSTLKIQPAKLEDSAVYLCASSPLAGLSSYEQYFGPGTRLTVT.

The genes are TRBV2 and TRBJ1-1; 9 bases line up with TRBD1. J lost 11 bases, V lost 6 bases, and 10 bases had no gene match. CDR3 length: 13 amino acids. Per germline, CDR1 SNHLY and CDR2 FYNNEI. CDR3 sequence: CASSTRDRAEAFF. CDR3 DNA: TGTGCCAGCAGCACCCGGGACAGGGCAGAGGCTTTCTTT.

The chain recombines TRBV27 with TRBJ1-4; TRBD1 might be the D (5 bases). CDR1 MNHEY and CDR2 SMNVEV come from the germline V gene (reference sequence). The CDR3 is 13 amino acids. V gave up 2 bases and J gave up 6 bases, with 7 bases separating them. The CDR3 coding sequence is TGTGCCAGCAGTTTAGGAGGGGATGAAAAACTGTTTTTT. It specifies CASSLGGDEKLFF.

This chain uses TRBV19 with TRBJ2-1; 10 bases line up with TRBD1. The CDR3 runs to 15 residues. From germline, CDR1 is LNHDA and CDR2 SQIVND (reference sequence). Trimming removed 1 base from V and 9 bases from J; junction bases left unmatched: 6. The CDR3 region is CASSIGTGGVGEQFF. DNA for the CDR3: TGTGCCAGTAGTATAGGGACAGGGGGAGTCGGTGAGCAGTTCTTC.

Remarks on this clone: Other nucleotide sequences in the sample specify the same CDR3. The chain links TRBV28 to TRBJ1-2; 9 nucleotides align to TRBD1. The CDR3 has 15 residues. The V segment lost 2 bases and the J segment 2 bases; nucleotides outside the gene matches: 3. Looked up from germline, CDR1 is MDHEN and CDR2 is SYDVKM. The CDR3 DNA follows: TGTGCCAGCAGTTTACCGGGACAGGGAAACTATGGCTACACCTTC. Translation: CASSLPGQGNYGYTF.

This chain joins TRBV6-5 and TRBJ2-2; 9 nucleotides line up with TRBD1. Losses at the gene ends were 6 bases for V and 6 bases for J; bases not matched to a gene: 5. The CDR3 contains 14 residues. Germline V gene sequence: CDR1 MNHEY, CDR2 SVGAGI. This CDR3 is CASSPGQGPGELFF. Here the CDR3 DNA reads TGTGCCAGCAGCCCAGGACAGGGGCCCGGGGAGCTGTTTTTT.

The gene calls are TRBV2 and TRBJ2-7; 10 nucleotides match TRBD2. The V gene's germline CDR1 is SNHLY and CDR2 FYNNEI. This CDR3 region has 15 residues. The V segment lost 6 bases and the J segment 2 bases; nucleotides outside the gene matches: 7. CDR3 nucleotide sequence: TGTGCCAGCAGGAGGACTAGCGGATCCCCCTACGAGCAGTACTTC. Protein product: CASRRTSGSPYEQYF.

The sample holds one count of this clone. This rearrangement joins TRBV4-1 to TRBJ1-5; D is ambiguous. CDR3 length: 15 residues. Germline-derived CDR1 and CDR2 are MGHRA and YSYEKL. With 1 base removed from V and 3 bases from J, the gap between germline ends came to 10 bases. This CDR3 is CASSQATEFNQPQHF. The CDR3 coding sequence is TGCGCCAGCAGCCAAGCGACGGAGTTCAATCAGCCCCAGCATTTT.